Below are 12 T cell receptor beta chains sequenced from a single sample in a study of cytomegalovirus exposure and HLA in healthy donors. A multiplex PCR was run with 60 Vbeta primers and 13 Jbeta primers. Clones were read by immunoSEQ multiplex PCR, and TCRdb kept only the in-frame ones, dropping some. This sample has roughly 86,000 clones, with about three quarters found just once. Sequenced input: PBMCs. These receptors came from a man aged 45 to 65 in good health and CMV-seropositive.

This clone was observed a single time. This chain uses TRBV4-2 with TRBJ1-1; the D gene is possibly TRBD1 (5 bases). V was shortened by 0 bases and J by 0 bases, with 8 bases between the two germline ends. The CDR3 is 15 amino acids. From germline, CDR1 is LGHNA and CDR2 YNFKEQ. The CDR3 reads CASSQDSGMNTEAFF. The CDR3 DNA reads TGTGCCAGCAGCCAAGATTCAGGGATGAACACTGAAGCTTTCTTT.

The chain carries TRBV4-1 and TRBJ2-5; 10 bases agree with TRBD2. V shed 1 base, J shed 7 bases, and the junction held 3 bases outside the gene matches. This CDR3 region has 14 residues. Germline V gene lookup returns CDR1 MGHRA and CDR2 YSYEKL. CDR3 DNA sequence: TGCGCCAGCAGCCAAGGATCTAGCGGGGGGACCCAGTACTTC. This encodes CASSQGSSGGTQYF.

The chain joins TRBV11-1 to TRBJ2-7, with D tentatively TRBD2 (5 bases). Germline assignment: CDR1 SGHAT and CDR2 FQDESV (reference sequence). V was pared by 1 base and J by 6 bases, with 13 bases between. The CDR3 covers 14 residues. The CDR3 coding sequence is TGTGCCAGCAGCTTAGTTAGCGAGGGTATCGAGCAGTACTTC. This sequence encodes CASSLVSEGIEQYF.

J is TRBJ2-7 and V is TRBV27; D might be TRBD1 (5 bases). The germline V gene encodes CDR1 MNHEY and CDR2 SMNVEV (reference sequence). Trimming pared 3 bases from V and 0 bases from J, leaving 15 bases between. There are 16 residues in the CDR3. CDR3 coding DNA: TGTGCCAGCAGTTTTATCGGAGCAGGGCCCTCCTACGAGCAGTACTTC. Its protein is CASSFIGAGPSYEQYF.

The chain is built from TRBV19 and TRBJ2-1; a possible D gene is TRBD1 (6 bases). The CDR3 contains 19 residues. Per the germline V gene, CDR1 is LNHDA and CDR2 is SQIVND (reference sequence). V was shortened by 1 base and J by 0 bases, with 19 bases between the two germline ends. The CDR3 DNA follows: TGTGCCAGTAGTATAGGGGCAGGGGTCCCTATGAGCTCCTACAATGAGCAGTTCTTC. Amino acid sequence: CASSIGAGVPMSSYNEQFF. Filled out from reference TRBV19 and TRBJ2-1, the complete variable domain reads DGGITQSPKYLFRKEGQNVTLSCEQNLNHDAMYWYRQDPGQGLRLIYYSQIVNDFQKGDIAEGYSVSREKKESFPLTVTSAQKNPTAFYLCASSIGAGVPMSSYNEQFFGPGTRLTVL.

The chain is built from TRBV4-3 and TRBJ2-3, with D uncertain. Trimming shortened V by 1 base and J by 4 bases, and 9 bases separated the two germline ends. Per germline, CDR1 LGHNA and CDR2 YSLEER. The CDR3 runs 14 residues. CDR3: CASSQGPRADTQYF. CDR3 nucleotide sequence: TGCGCCAGCAGCCAAGGACCACGGGCAGATACGCAGTATTTT.

This chain joins TRBV9 and TRBJ2-5; 7 bases fit TRBD2. The ends lost 2 bases at V and 3 bases at J; junction bases unmatched: 7. This CDR3 region has 15 residues. CDR1 is SGDLS and CDR2 is YYNGEE in the germline V gene. The DNA of the CDR3 is TGTGCCAGCAGCGTCGGCCCGACTAGCAAAGAGACCCAGTACTTC. It is translated as CASSVGPTSKETQYF.

The DNA for the CDR3 is TGCGCCAGCAGCTTAACAGGGGAGGTCGCCTATGGCTACACCTTC. Protein: CASSLTGEVAYGYTF. The chain links TRBV5-1 to TRBJ1-2; 7 bases map to TRBD1. The CDR3 runs 15 residues. Per the germline V gene, CDR1 is SGHRS and CDR2 is YFSETQ. J was trimmed by 4 bases and V by 2 bases; bases with no gene match: 8.

In its sample, this clone was seen once. The V call is TRBV6-1, the J call TRBJ1-1; D is unresolved. Trimming stripped 1 base from V and 10 bases from J, with 13 bases between. This CDR3 has 13 amino acids. Germline lookup yields CDR1 MNHNS and CDR2 SASEGT. CDR3 amino acids: CASSEGERVPAFF. CDR3 coding DNA: TGTGCCAGCAGTGAAGGAGAGAGGGTCCCAGCTTTCTTT.

This chain uses TRBV29-1 with TRBJ1-1; a weak D match, TRBD1 (6 bases). Germline V gives CDR1 SQVTM, CDR2 ANQGSEA. V dropped 4 bases and J dropped 6 bases, with 15 bases sitting between them. This CDR3 region has 13 residues. The CDR3 reads CSVGGGWNAEAFF. CDR3 in DNA: TGCAGCGTTGGTGGGGGCTGGAATGCTGAAGCTTTCTTT.

The V gene is TRBV5-8, the J gene TRBJ2-3, with 9 bases fitting TRBD1. The CDR3 spans 14 residues. Germline V gives CDR1 SGHTS, CDR2 YDEGEE. V trimming: 3 bases; J trimming: 4 bases; junction bases outside the gene matches: 3. CDR3 protein: CASSSGQGSDTQYF. The CDR3 DNA sequence: TGTGCCAGCAGCTCGGGACAGGGATCAGATACGCAGTATTTT.

CDR3 sequence reads: CASRGLTSAGGTQYF. Here the CDR3 DNA reads TGTGCCAGCAGGGGCCTAACGTCTGCGGGTGGTACGCAGTATTTT. The chain links TRBV6-5 to TRBJ2-3; TRBD2 might be the D (5 bases). CDR1 is MNHEY and CDR2 is SVGAGI in the germline V gene. Trimming pared 6 bases from V and 8 bases from J, leaving 21 bases between. The CDR3 has 15 amino acids.